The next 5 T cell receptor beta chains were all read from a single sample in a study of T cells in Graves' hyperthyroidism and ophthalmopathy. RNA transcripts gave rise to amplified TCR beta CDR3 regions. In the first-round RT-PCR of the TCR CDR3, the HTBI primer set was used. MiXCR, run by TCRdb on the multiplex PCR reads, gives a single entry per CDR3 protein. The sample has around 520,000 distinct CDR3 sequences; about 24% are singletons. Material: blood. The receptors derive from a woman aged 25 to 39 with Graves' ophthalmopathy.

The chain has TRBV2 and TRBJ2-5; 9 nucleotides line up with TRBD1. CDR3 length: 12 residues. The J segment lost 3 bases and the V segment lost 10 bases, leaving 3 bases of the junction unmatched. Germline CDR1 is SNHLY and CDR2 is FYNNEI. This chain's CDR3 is CATTGGEETQYF. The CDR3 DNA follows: TGTGCCACCACAGGGGGCGAAGAGACCCAGTACTTC.

The CDR3 sequence is CASRNAQGTQETQYF. The CDR3 nucleotides read TGTGCCAGCAGGAACGCCCAGGGGACCCAAGAGACCCAGTACTTC. The gene calls are TRBV6-1 and TRBJ2-5; D perhaps matches TRBD1 (6 bases). Trimming pared 6 bases from V and 1 base from J, leaving 15 bases between. This CDR3 region has 15 residues. The V gene's germline CDR1 is MNHNS and CDR2 SASEGT.

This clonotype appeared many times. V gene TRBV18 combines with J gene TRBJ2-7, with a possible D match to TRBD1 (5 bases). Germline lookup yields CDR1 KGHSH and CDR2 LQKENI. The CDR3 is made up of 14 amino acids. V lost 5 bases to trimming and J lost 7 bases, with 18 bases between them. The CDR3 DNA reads TGTGCCAGCTCAACCCGACAGACCCTAGGGGAGCAGTACTTC. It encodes CASSTRQTLGEQYF.

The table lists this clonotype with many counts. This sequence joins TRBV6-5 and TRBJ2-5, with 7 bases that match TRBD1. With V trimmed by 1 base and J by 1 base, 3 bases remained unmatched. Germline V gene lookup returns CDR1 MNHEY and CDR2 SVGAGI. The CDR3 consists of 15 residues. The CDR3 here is CASSYFAGGQETQYF. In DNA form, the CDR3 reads TGTGCCAGCAGTTACTTCGCAGGGGGCCAAGAGACCCAGTACTTC.

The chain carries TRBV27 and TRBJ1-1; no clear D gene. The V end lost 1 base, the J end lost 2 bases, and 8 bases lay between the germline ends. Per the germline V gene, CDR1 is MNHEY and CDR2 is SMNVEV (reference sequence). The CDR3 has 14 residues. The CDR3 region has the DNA TGTGCCAGCAGTTTATTGGCCCACAACACTGAAGCTTTCTTT. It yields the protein CASSLLAHNTEAFF.